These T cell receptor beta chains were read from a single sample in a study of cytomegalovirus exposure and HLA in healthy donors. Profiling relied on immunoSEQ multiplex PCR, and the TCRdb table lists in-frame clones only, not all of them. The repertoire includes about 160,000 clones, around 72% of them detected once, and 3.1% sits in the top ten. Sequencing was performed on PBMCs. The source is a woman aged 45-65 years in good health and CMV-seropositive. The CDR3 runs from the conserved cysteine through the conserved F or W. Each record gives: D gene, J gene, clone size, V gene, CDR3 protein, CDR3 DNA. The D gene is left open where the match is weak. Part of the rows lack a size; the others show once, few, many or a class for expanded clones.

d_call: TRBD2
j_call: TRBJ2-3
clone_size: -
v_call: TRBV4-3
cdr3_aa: CASSQVEAGEFSDTQYF
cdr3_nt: TGCGCCAGCAGCCAAGTAGAGGCGGGAGAGTTTTCAGATACGCAGTATTTT

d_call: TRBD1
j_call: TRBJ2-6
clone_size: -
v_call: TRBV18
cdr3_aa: CASSQTGEVNVLTF
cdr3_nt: TGTGCCAGCTCACAGACAGGGGAGGTCAACGTCCTGACTTTC

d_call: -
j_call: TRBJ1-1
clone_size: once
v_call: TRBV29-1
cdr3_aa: CSVGHGTEAFF
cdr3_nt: TGCAGCGTTGGACATGGGACTGAAGCTTTCTTT

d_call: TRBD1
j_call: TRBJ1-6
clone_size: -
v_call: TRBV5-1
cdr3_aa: CASSLDRGSYNSPLHF
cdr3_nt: TGCGCCAGCAGCTTGGACAGGGGCTCCTATAATTCACCCCTCCACTTT

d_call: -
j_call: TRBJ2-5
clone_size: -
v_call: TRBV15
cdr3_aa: CATQSSPGVGKTQYF
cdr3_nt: TGTGCCACCCAGTCCTCCCCAGGGGTTGGGAAGACCCAGTACTTC

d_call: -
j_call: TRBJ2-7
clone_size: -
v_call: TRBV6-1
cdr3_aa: CASSELSVQEEQYF
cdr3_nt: TGTGCCAGCAGTGAATTATCTGTACAGGAGGAGCAGTACTTC

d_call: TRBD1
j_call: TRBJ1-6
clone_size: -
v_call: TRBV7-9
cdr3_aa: CASSSRQGVGSPLHF
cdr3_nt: TGTGCCAGCAGCTCCCGACAGGGGGTGGGTTCACCCCTCCACTTT

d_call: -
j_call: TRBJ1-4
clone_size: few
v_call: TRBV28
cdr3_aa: CASSRRRERNEKLFF
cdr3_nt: TGTGCCAGCAGTCGCCGACGGGAGCGAAATGAAAAACTGTTTTTT

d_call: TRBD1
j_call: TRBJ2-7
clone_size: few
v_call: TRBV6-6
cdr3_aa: CASSGQGYEQYF
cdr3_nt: TGTGCCAGCAGCGGACAGGGCTACGAGCAGTACTTC

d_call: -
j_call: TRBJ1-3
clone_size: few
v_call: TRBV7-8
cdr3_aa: CASSLSDTIYF
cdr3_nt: TGTGCCAGCAGCTTAAGCGACACCATATATTTT

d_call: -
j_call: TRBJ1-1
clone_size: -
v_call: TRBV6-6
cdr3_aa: CASSQTGPNTEAFF
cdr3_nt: TGTGCCAGCAGTCAGACAGGACCCAACACTGAAGCTTTCTTT

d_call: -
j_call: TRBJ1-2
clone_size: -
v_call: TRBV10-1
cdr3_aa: CASSRAGARGGYTF
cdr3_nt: TGCGCCAGCAGTCGCGCGGGGGCTCGAGGCGGCTACACCTTC

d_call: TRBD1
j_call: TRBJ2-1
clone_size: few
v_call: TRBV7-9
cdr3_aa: CASSFGSGGFNNEQFF
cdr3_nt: TGTGCCAGCAGCTTCGGGTCAGGGGGATTCAACAATGAGCAGTTCTTC

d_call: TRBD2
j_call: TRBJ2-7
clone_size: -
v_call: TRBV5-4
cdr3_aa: CASSFGVREGGHEQYF
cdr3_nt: TGTGCCAGCAGCTTTGGTGTAAGGGAGGGAGGGCACGAGCAGTACTTC

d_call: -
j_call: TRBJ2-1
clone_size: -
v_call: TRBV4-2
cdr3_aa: CASSQVERSPYNEQFF
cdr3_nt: TGTGCCAGCAGCCAAGTAGAGCGGAGCCCCTACAATGAGCAGTTCTTC

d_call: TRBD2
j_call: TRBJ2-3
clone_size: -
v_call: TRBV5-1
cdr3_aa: CASSFLAGGGDTQYF
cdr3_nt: TGCGCCAGCAGCTTCTTAGCGGGAGGTGGAGATACGCAGTATTTT

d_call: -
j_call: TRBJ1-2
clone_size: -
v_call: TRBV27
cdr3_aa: CASSGEYGYTF
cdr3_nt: TGTGCCAGCAGTGGAGAATATGGCTACACCTTC

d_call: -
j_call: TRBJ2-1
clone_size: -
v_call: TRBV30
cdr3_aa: CAWSSLSEQFF
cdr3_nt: TGTGCCTGGAGTTCCCTTAGTGAGCAGTTCTTC

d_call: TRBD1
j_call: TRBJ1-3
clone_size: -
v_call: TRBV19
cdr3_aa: CASIGTGGTAGNTIYF
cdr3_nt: TGTGCCAGTATCGGGACAGGGGGCACCGCTGGAAACACCATATATTTT

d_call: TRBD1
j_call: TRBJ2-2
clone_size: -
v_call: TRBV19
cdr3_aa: CASSRDRVVGELFF
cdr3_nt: TGTGCCAGTAGTCGGGACAGAGTTGTCGGGGAGCTGTTTTTT

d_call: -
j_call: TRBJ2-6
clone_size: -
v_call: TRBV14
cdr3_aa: CASSPAVRGTFPDSSGANVLTF
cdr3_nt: TGTGCCAGCAGCCCAGCAGTGAGGGGGACATTCCCGGATTCGTCTGGGGCCAACGTCCTGACTTTC

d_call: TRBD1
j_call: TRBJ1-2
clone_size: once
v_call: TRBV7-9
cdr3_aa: CASIGTGDGGNGYTF
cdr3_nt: TGTGCCAGCATCGGGACAGGGGATGGGGGGAATGGCTACACCTTC

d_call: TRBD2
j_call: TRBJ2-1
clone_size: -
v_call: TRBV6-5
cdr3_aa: CASRPSGTYNEQFF
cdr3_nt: TGTGCCAGCAGACCTAGCGGGACCTACAATGAGCAGTTCTTC

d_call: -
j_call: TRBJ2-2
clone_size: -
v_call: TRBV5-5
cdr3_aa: CASSSDRQEGLFF
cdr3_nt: TGTGCCAGCAGCTCAGACCGGCAAGAGGGGCTGTTTTTT

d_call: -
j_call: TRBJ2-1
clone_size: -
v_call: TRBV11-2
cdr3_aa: CASRGAGREQFF
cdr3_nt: TGTGCCAGCCGGGGGGCCGGCAGGGAGCAGTTCTTC

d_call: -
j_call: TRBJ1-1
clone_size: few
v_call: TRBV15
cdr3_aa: CATSRERITEAFF
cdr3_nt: TGTGCCACCAGCAGAGAGCGGATCACTGAAGCTTTCTTT

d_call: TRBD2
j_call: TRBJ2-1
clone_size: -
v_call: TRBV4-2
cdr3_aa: CASSQAVLAEYNEQFF
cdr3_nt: TGTGCCAGCAGCCAAGCCGTACTAGCGGAGTACAATGAGCAGTTCTTC

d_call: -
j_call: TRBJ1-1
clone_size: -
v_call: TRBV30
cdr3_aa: CAWSVRVAEAFF
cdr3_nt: TGTGCCTGGAGTGTGCGGGTGGCTGAAGCTTTCTTT

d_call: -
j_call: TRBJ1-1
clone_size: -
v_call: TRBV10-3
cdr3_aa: CAISADRRNTEAFF
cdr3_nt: TGTGCCATCAGTGCGGACAGAAGGAACACTGAAGCTTTCTTT

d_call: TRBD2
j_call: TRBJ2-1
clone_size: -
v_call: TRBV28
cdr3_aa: CASSLSLAGGPYEQFF
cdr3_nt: TGTGCCAGCAGTTTGTCGCTAGCGGGAGGGCCCTACGAGCAGTTCTTC

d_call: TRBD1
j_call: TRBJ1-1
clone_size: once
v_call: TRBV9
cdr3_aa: CASSVSFQGANTEAFF
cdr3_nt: TGTGCCAGCAGCGTCTCCTTCCAGGGGGCGAACACTGAAGCTTTCTTT

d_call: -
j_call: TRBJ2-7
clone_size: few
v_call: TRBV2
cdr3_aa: CASSEQGTLYEQYF
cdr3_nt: TGTGCCAGCAGTGAACAGGGCACCCTTTACGAGCAGTACTTC

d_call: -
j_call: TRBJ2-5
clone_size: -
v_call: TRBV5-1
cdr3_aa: CASSLDTGQETQYF
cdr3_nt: TGCGCCAGCAGCTTGGATACAGGGCAAGAGACCCAGTACTTC

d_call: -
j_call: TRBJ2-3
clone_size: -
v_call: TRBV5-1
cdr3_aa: CASSLGWGEGTDTQYF
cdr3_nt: TGCGCCAGCAGCTTGGGATGGGGGGAGGGCACAGATACGCAGTATTTT

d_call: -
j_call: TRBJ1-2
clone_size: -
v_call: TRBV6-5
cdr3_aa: CASSFNVGGYGYTF
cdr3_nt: TGTGCCAGCAGCTTTAATGTCGGAGGCTATGGCTACACCTTC

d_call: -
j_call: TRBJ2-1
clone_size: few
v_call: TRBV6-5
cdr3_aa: CASSRENEQFF
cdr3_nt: TGTGCCAGCAGTCGGGAAAATGAGCAGTTCTTC

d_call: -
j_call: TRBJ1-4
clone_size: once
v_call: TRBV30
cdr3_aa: CAWGSEKLFF
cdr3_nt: TGTGCCTGGGGGAGCGAAAAACTGTTTTTT

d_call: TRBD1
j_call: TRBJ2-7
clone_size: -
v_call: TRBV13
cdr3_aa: CASSVGTGYEQYF
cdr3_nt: TGTGCCAGCAGCGTCGGGACAGGATACGAGCAGTACTTC

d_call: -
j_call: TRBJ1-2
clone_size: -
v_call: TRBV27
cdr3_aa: CASSPRGGAWGSYGYTF
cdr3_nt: TGTGCCAGCAGTCCCCGGGGGGGAGCGTGGGGAAGCTATGGCTACACCTTC

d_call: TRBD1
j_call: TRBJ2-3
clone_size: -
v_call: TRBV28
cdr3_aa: CASSYDRAGTDTQYF
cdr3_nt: TGTGCCAGCAGTTACGACAGGGCAGGAACAGATACGCAGTATTTT

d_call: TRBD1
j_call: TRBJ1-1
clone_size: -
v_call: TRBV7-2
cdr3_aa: CASSSRTGEAFF
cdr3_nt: TGTGCCAGCAGCTCACGGACAGGGGAAGCTTTCTTT

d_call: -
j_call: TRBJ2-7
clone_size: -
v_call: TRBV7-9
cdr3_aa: CASSLAFGPYEQYF
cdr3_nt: TGTGCCAGCAGCTTAGCGTTCGGTCCCTACGAGCAGTACTTC

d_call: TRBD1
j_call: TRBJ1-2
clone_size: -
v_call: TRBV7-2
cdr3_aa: CASSLAGTGLNYGYTF
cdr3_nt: TGTGCCAGCAGCTTAGCAGGGACAGGACTGAATTATGGCTACACCTTC

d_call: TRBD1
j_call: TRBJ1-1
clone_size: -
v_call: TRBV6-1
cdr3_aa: CATDRQGMNTEAFF
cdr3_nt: TGTGCCACCGATAGACAGGGGATGAACACTGAAGCTTTCTTT

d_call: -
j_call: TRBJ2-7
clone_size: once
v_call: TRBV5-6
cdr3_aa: CASSNDRFSGSSYEQYF
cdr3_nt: TGTGCCAGCAGCAACGACAGGTTCTCGGGTTCCTCCTACGAGCAGTACTTC

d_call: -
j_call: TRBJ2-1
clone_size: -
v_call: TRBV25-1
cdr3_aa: CASSEGLEYNEQFF
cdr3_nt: TGTGCCAGCAGCGAGGGCCTAGAATACAATGAGCAGTTCTTC

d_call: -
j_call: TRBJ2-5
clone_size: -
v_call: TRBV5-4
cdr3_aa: CASSFGRAESQETQYF
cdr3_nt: TGTGCCAGCAGCTTTGGCCGAGCGGAAAGTCAAGAGACCCAGTACTTC

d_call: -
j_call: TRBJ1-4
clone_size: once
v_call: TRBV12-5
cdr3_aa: CASGPDVGEKLFF
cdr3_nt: TGTGCTAGTGGCCCCGACGTCGGGGAAAAACTGTTTTTT

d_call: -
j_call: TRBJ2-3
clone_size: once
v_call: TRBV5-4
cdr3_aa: CASSSKPQGNTDTQYF
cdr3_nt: TGTGCCAGCAGCTCCAAACCACAGGGTAACACAGATACGCAGTATTTT

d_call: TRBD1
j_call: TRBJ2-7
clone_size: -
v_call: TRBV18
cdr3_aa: CASSPGTAWDEQYF
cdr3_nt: TGTGCCAGCTCACCCGGGACAGCATGGGACGAGCAGTACTTC

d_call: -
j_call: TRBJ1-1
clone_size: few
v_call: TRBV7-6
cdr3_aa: CASSPRGTQNTEAFF
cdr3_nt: TGTGCCAGCAGCCCCCGGGGGACGCAGAACACTGAAGCTTTCTTT

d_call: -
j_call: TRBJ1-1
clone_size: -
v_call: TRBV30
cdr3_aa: CAWPMSTEAFF
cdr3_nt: TGTGCCTGGCCGATGAGCACTGAAGCTTTCTTT